This T cell receptor (beta chain) was sequenced in a study of beta chain features in type 1 diabetes. Study findings and constraints: Type 1 diabetes patients had moderately but significantly shorter TCRB CDR3s in all four CD4+ subsets. Type 1 diabetes patients showed fewer insertions and more deletions at VDJ junctions. Naive, central memory and Treg TCRB repertoires appeared more alike in patients than in healthy donors.

The sequenced template was cDNA made from the entire isolated RNA. TCRdb's copy holds only in-frame clones and misses some; the assay was immunoSEQ multiplex PCR. The sample shows about 650,000 clones, 9.5% to 15% of them seen only once. CDR1 and CDR2 from the germline V gene are SNHLY and FYNNEI. The J segment lost 1 base and the V segment lost 8 bases, leaving 5 bases of the junction unmatched. This CDR3 comprises 15 residues. This clone was seen only a few times. Its antigen is still unknown. This chain joins TRBV2 and TRBJ2-2, with TRBD1 matching over 9 bases. Sequenced input: naive CD4+ T cells from blood. This TCR was recovered from a young man with type 1 diabetes. The CDR3 DNA sequence: TGTGCCAGCGGCGGGACAGGGATGAACACCGGGGAGCTGTTTTTT. It encodes CASGGTGMNTGELFF.